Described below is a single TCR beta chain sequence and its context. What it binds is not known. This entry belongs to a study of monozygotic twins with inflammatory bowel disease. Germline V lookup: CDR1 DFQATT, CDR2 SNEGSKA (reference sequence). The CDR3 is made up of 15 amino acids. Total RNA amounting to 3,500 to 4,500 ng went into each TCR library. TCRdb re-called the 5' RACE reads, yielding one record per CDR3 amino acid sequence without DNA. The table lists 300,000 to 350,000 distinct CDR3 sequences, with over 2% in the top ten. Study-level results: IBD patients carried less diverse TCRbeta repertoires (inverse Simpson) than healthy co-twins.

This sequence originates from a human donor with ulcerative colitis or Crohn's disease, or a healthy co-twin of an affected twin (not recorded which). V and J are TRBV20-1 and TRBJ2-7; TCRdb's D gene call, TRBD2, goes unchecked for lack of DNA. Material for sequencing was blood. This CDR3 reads CSATSPGLSFYEQYF.